This T cell receptor beta chain was sequenced during a study of human T cells and chemical hapten exposure. Study-level information: An area of 2 cm by approximately 2 cm on upper inner arm skin received 2% DPC for sensitization. Variation in per-sample TCR yields came mainly from small pooled library volume differences.

Details on this clonotype: Its antigen is as yet unknown.

General study results and limits: The presence of alopecia in the donors means their immune response may differ from healthy people's. In comparison with controls, expanded TCRs gave rise to a significantly larger number of large CDR3 similarity clusters.

Time point here: patch test 3, about 24 weeks after DPC sensitization. Documented treatment: therapeutic diphenylcyclopropenone sensitization with weekly scalp DPC. TCRdb recomputed calls from the RACE reads with MiXCR, one row per CDR3 protein. This table has tens of thousands of distinct CDR3 sequences, 9.5% to 12% appearing once. The source was whole blood, collected in connection with sensitization to the hapten diphenylcyclopropenone (DPC). The receptor was isolated from a woman aged 25 to 39 with alopecia areata. Some clones in this sample may be carry-over from other donors' samples.

DNA of the CDR3: TGTGCCACCAGTGACCCCTCCGGTTTAAGCACAGATACGCAGTATTTT. Its protein is CATSDPSGLSTDTQYF. The chain joins TRBV24-1 to TRBJ2-3; D unresolved. Trimming cost V 4 bases and J 0 bases, with 13 bases left between them. CDR1 is KGHDR and CDR2 is SFDVKD in the germline V gene. CDR3 length: 16 residues.